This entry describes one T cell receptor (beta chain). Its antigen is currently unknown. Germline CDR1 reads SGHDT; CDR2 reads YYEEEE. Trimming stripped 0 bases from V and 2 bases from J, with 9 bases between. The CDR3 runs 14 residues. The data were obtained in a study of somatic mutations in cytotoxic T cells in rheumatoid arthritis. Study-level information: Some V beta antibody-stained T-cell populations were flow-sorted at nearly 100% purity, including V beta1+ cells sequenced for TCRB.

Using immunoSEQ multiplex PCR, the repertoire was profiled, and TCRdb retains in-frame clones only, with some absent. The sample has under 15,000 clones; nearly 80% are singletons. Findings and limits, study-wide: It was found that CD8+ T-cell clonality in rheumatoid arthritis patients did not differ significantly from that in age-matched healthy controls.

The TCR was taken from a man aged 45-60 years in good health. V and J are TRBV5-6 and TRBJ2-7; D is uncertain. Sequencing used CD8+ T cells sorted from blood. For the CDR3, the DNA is TGTGCCAGCAGCTTGGGGGTCTCCCCCTACGAGCAGTACGTC. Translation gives CASSLGVSPYEQYV.